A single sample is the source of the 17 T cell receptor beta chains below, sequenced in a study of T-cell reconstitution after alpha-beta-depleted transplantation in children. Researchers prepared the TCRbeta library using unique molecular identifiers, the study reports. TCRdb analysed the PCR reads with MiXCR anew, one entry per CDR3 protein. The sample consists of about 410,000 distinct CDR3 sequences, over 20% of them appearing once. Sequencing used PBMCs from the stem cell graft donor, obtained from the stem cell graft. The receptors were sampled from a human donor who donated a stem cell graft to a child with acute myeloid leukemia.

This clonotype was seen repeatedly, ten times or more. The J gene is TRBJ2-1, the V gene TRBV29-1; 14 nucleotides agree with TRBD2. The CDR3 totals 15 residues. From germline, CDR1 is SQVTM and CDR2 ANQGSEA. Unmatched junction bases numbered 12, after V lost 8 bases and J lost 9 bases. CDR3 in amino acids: CSSGYRLAGGREQFF. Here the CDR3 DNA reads TGCAGCTCCGGTTATAGACTAGCGGGAGGGCGTGAGCAGTTCTTC.

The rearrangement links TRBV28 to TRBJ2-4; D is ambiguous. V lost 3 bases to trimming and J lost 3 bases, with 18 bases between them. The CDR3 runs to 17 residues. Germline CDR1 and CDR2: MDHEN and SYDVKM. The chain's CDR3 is CASSFPGLPLDKNIQYF. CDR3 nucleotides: TGTGCCAGCAGTTTCCCTGGTCTGCCATTGGACAAAAACATTCAGTACTTC.

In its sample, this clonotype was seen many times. For the CDR3, the DNA is TGTGCCAGCGGTAGGGGGGCGCGAGGGGCCAACGTCCTGACTTTC. As protein: CASGRGARGANVLTF. V and J are TRBV3-1 and TRBJ2-6; the D gene could be TRBD1 or TRBD2 (6 bases each). Germline values: CDR1 LGHDT, CDR2 YNNKEL (reference sequence). The CDR3 covers 15 residues. The V and J ends lost 8 bases and 4 bases respectively, with 15 bases between them. The full variable domain, in which reference TRBV3-1 and TRBJ2-6 provide the parts outside the CDR3, is DTAVSQTPKYLVTQMGNDKSIKCEQNLGHDTMYWYKQDSKKFLKIMFSYNNKELIINETVPNRFSPKSPDKAHLNLHINSLELGDSAVYFCASGRGARGANVLTFGAGSRLTVL.

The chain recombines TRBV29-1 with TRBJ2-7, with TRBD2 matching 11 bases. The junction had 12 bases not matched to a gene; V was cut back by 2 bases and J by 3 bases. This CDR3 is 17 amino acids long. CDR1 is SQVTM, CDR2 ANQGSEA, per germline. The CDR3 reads CSVERPTGTSGDYEQYF. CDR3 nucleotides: TGCAGCGTTGAAAGACCCACGGGGACTAGCGGAGACTACGAGCAGTACTTC.

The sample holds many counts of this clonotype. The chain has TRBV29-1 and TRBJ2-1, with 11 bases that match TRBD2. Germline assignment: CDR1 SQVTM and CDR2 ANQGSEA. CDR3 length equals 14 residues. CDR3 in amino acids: CSTGASGGYNEQFF. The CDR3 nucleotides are TGCAGTACTGGGGCTAGCGGGGGGTACAATGAGCAGTTCTTC.

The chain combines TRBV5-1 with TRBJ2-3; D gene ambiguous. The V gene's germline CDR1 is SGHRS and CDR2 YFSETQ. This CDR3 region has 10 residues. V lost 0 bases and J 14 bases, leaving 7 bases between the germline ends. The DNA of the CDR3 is TGCGCCAGCAGCTTGGCCGTAGGGTATTTT. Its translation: CASSLAVGYF.

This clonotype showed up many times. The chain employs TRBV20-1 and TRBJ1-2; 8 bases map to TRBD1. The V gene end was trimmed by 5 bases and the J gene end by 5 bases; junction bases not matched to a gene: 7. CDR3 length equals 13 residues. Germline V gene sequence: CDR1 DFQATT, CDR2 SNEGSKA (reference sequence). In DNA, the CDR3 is TGCAGTGCTCAAGGACAGGGTCGGTATGGCTACACCTTC. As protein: CSAQGQGRYGYTF.

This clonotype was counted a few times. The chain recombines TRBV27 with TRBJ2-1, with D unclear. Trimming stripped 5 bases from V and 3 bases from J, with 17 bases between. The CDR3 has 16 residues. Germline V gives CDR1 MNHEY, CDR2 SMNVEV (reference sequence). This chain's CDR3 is CASSTMDGPNYNEQFF. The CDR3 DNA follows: TGTGCCAGCAGTACAATGGACGGACCAAACTACAATGAGCAGTTCTTC.

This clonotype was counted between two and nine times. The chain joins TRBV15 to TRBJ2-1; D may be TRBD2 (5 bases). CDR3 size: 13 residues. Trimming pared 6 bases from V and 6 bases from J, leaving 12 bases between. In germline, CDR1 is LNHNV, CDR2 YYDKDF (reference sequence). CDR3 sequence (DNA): TGTGCCACCAGTCAAGCGGCCACCAATGAGCAGTTCTTC. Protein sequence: CATSQAATNEQFF.

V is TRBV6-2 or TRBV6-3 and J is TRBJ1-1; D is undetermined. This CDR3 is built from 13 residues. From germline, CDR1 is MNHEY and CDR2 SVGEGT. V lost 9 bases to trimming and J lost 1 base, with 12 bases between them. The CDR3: CASQDGPNTEAFF. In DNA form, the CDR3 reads TGTGCCAGTCAGGACGGACCGAACACTGAAGCTTTCTTT.

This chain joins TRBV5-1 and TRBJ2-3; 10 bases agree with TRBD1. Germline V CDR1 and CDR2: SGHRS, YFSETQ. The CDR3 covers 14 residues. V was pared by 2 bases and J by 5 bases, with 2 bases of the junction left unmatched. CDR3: CASSLGQGEDTQYF. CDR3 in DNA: TGCGCCAGCAGCTTAGGACAGGGGGAAGATACGCAGTATTTT.

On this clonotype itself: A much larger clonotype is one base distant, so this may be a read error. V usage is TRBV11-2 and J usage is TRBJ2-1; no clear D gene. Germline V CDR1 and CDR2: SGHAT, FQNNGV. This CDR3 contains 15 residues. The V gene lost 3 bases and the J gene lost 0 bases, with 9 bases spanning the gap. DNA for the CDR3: TGTGCCAGCAGCTTTCGGCGGAGCTCCTACAATGAGCAGTTCTTC. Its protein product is CASSFRRSSYNEQFF.

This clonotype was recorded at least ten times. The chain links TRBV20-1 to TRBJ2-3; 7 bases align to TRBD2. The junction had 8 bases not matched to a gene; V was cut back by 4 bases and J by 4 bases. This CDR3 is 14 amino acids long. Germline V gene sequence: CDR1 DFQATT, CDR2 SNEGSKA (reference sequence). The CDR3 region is CSAMGEGPADTQYF. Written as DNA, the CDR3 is TGCAGTGCTATGGGGGAGGGCCCAGCAGATACGCAGTATTTT.

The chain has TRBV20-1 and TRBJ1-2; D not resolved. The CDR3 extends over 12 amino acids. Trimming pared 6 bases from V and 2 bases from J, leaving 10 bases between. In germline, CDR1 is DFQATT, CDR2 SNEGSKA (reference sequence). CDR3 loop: CSAYNGNYGYTF. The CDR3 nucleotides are TGCAGTGCATATAACGGAAACTATGGCTACACCTTC.

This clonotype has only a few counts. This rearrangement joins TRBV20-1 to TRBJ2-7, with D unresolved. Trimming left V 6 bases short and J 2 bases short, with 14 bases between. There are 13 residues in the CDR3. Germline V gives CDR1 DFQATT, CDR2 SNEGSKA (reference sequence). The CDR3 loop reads CSAPRTGAYEQYF. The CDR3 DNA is TGCAGTGCCCCCCGTACTGGGGCCTACGAGCAGTACTTC.

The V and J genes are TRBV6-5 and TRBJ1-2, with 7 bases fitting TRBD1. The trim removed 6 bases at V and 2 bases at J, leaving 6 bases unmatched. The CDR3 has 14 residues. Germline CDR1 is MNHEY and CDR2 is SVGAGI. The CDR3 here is CASRRDRTNYGYTF. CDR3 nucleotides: TGTGCCAGCAGGCGGGACAGAACGAACTATGGCTACACCTTC.

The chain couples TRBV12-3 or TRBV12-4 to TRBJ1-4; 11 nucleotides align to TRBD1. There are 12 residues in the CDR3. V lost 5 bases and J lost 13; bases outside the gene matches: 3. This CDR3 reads CASSPGTGGLFF. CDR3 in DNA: TGTGCCAGCAGTCCAGGGACAGGGGGACTGTTTTTT.